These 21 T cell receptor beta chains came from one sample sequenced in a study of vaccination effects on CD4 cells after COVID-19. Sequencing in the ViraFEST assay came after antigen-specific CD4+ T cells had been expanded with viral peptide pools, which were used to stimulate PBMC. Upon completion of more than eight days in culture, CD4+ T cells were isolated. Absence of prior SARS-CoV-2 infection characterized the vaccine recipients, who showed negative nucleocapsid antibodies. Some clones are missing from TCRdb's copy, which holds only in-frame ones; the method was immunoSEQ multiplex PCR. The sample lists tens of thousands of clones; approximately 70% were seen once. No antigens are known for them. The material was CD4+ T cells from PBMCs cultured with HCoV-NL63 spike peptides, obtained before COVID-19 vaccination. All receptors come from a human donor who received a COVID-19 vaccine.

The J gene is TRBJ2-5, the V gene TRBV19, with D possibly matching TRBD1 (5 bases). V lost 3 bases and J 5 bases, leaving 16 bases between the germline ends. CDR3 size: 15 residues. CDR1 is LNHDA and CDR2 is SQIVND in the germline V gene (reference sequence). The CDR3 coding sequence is TGTGCCAGTAGTATCTCAGGGTCACGTCGCGAGACCCAGTACTTC. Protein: CASSISGSRRETQYF.

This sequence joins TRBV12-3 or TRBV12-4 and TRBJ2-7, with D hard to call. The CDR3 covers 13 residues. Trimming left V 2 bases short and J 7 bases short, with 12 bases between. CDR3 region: CASSLSVQIEQYF. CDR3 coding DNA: TGTGCCAGCAGTTTAAGTGTTCAGATAGAGCAGTACTTC.

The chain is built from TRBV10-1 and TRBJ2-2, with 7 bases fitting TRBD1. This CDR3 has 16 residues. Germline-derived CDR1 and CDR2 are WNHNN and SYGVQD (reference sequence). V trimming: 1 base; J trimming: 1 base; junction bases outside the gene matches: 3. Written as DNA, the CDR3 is TGCGCCAGCAGTGAGTGGACAGGCAAGAACACCGGGGAGCTGTTTTTT. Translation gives CASSEWTGKNTGELFF.

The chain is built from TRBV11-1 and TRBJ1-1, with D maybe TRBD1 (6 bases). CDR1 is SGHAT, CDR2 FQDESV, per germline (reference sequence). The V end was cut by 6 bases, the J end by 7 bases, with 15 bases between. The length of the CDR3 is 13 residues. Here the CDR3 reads CASSSQGKFEAFF. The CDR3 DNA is TGTGCCAGCAGTTCACAGGGAAAATTTGAAGCTTTCTTT.

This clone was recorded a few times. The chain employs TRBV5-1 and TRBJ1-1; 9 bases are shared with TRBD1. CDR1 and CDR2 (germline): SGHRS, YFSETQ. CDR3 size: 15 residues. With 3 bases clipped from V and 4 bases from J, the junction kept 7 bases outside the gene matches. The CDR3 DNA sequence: TGCGCCAGCAGCTCTGGGACAGGGTCGGGCACTGAAGCTTTCTTT. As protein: CASSSGTGSGTEAFF.

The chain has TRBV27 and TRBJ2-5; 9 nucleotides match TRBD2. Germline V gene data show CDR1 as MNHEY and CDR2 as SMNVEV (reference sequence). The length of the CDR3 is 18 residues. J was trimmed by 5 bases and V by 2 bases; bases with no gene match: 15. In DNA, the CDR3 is TGTGCCAGCAGTTTAAATAGCGGGGGACCCAATCTTGGGGAGACCCAGTACTTC. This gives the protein CASSLNSGGPNLGETQYF.

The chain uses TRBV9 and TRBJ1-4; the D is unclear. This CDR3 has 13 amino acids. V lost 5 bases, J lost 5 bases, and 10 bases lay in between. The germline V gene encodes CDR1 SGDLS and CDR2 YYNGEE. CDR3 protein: CASSRHTNEKLFF. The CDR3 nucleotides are TGTGCCAGCAGTAGACACACCAATGAAAAACTGTTTTTT.

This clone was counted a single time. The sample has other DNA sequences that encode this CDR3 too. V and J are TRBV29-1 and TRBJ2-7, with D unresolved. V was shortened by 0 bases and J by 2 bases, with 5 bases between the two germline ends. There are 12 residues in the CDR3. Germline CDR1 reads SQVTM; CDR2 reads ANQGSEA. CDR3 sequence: CSVEDGTYEQYF. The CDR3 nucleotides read TGCAGCGTTGAAGACGGTACCTACGAGCAGTACTTC.

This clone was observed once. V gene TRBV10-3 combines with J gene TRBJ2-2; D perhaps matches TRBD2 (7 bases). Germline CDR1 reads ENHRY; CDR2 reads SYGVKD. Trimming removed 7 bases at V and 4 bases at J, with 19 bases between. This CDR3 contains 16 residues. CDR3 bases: TGTGCCATCACCCCGATCGGGGGGCTTTCCACCGGGGAGCTGTTTTTT. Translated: CAITPIGGLSTGELFF.

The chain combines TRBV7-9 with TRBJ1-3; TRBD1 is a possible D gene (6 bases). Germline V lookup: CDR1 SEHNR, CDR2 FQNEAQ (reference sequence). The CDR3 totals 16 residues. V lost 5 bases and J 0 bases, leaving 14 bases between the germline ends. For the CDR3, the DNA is TGTGCCAGCAGCCGAGGGGGACGGAGCTCTGGAAACACCATATATTTT. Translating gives CASSRGGRSSGNTIYF.

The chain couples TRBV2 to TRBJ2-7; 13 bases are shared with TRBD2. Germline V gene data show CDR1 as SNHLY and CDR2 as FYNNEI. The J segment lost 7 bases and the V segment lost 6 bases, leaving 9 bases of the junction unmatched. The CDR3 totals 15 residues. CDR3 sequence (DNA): TGTGCCAGCAGAGAACTAGCGGGAGGGCCTGGTGAGCAGTACTTC. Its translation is CASRELAGGPGEQYF.

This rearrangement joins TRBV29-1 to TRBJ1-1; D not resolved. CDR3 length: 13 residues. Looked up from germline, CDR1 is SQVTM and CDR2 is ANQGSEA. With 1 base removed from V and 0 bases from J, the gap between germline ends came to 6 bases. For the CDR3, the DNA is TGCAGCGTTGAAGCGGGAATGAACACTGAAGCTTTCTTT. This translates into CSVEAGMNTEAFF.

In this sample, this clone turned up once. CDR3 sequence reads: CASSFLAPSYNEQFF. CDR3 coding DNA: TGTGCCAGCAGTTTCCTGGCGCCCTCCTACAATGAGCAGTTCTTC. This rearrangement joins TRBV6-7 to TRBJ2-1; D call uncertain. TRBV6-7 is assigned to the ORF class and has an uncertain function. Trimming removed 4 bases at V and 0 bases at J, with 10 bases between. The CDR3 is 15 residues long.

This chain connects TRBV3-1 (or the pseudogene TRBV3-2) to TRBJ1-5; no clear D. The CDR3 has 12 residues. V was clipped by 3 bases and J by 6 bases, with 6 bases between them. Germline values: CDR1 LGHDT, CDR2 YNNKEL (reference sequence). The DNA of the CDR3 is TGTGCCAGCAGCCATTTAAGTCAGCCCCAGCATTTT. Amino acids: CASSHLSQPQHF.

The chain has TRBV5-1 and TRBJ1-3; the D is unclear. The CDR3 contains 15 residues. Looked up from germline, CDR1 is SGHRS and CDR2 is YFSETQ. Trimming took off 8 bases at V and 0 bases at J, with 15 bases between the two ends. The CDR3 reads CASGDPASSGNTIYF. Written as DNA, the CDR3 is TGCGCCAGTGGAGATCCGGCAAGCTCTGGAAACACCATATATTTT.

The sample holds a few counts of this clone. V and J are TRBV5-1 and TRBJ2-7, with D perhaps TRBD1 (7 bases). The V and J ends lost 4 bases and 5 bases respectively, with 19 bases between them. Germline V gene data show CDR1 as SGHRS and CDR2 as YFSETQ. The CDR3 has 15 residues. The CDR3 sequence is CASSLDRAGLNEQYF. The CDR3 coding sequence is TGCGCCAGCAGCCTTGACAGGGCGGGACTGAACGAGCAGTACTTC.

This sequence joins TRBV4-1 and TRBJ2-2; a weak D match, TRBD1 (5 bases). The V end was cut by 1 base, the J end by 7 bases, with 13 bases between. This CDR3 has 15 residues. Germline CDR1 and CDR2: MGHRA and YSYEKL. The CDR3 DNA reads TGCGCCAGCAGCCAAGCCTCCAGGGATAGCGGGGAGCTGTTTTTT. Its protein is CASSQASRDSGELFF.

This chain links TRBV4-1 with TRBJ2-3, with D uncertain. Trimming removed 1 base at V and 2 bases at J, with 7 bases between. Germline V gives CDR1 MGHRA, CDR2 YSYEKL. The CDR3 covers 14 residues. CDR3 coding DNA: TGCGCCAGCAGCCAAGCGGGCGACACAGATACGCAGTATTTT. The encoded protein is CASSQAGDTDTQYF.

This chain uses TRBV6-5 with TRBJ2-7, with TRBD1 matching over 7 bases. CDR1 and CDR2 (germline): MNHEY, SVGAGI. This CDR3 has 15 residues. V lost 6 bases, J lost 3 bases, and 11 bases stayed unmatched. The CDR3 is CASSGTGETLYEQYF. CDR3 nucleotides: TGTGCCAGCAGCGGAACAGGGGAGACACTCTACGAGCAGTACTTC.

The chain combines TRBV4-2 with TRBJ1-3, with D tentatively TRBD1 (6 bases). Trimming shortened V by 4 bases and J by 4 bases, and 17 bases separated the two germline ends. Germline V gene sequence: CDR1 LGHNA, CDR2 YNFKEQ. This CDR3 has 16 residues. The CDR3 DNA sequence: TGTGCCAGCAGCCGCCAAGTAGGGGGGAACGGAAACACCATATATTTT. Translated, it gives CASSRQVGGNGNTIYF.

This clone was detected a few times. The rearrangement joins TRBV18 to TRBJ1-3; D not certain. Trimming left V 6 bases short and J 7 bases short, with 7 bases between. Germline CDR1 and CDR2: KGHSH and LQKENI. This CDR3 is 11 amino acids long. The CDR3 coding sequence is TGTGCCAGCTCTAGCGGTAACACCATATATTTT. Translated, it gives CASSSGNTIYF.